This section outlines one TCR beta chain sequence together with its context. Its matching antigen is unknown. V was cut by 6 bases and J by 1 base, with 10 bases left in between. This CDR3 has 13 amino acids. The V gene's germline CDR1 is SGHAT and CDR2 FQNNGV. The data were obtained in a study of T cell responses to AZD1222 COVID-19 vaccine. The wider study: Second-dose timings of about 4 or about 12 weeks were pooled. Whole-study results and caveats: At baseline, just a handful of AZD1222 recipients tested seropositive. Spike-specific TCR breadth and depth went up after people got two AZD1222 doses. White British people made up most donors, females outnumbered males, and clonal diversity was possibly underestimated.

Generated by immunoSEQ multiplex PCR, the TCRdb table keeps only in-frame clones and is missing some. The table includes 150,000 or so clones, 90% detected once. The clonotype was recovered from an adult in good health. The sequencing here drew on peripheral blood, taken on day 0 of AZD1222 vaccination. The chain employs TRBV11-2 and TRBJ2-7; perhaps TRBD1 as D (6 bases). CDR3 nucleotides: TGTGCCAGCAGGGCAAGGGGGTCCTACGAGCAGTACTTC. It encodes CASRARGSYEQYF.